The source of this T cell receptor beta chain is a study of regulatory T cells in long-lasting Graves disease. Time point noted: persistent/refractory GD, antithyroid drugs over 5 years with positive TRAb. Construction of the TCR library relied on RNA isolated from PBMCs. Patients came through an endocrinology department, and that department was in Xi'an, China. Study-level findings and limits: Newly diagnosed Graves' patients had higher TCR diversity than persistent ones. With approximately 3,000 shared public clonotypes, persistent patients exceeded new patients, who shared more than 750.

Trimming pared 0 bases from V and 0 bases from J, leaving 9 bases between. Germline lookup yields CDR1 ENHRY and CDR2 SYGVKD. There are 15 residues in the CDR3. This clonotype was detected ten times or more. The target antigen is unknown. With iRepertoire HTBI primers and Arm-PCR of CDR3 regions, TCR beta libraries were built. TCRdb redid the calling of the multiplex PCR reads with MiXCR, one entry per CDR3 protein. The sample yields some 420,000 distinct CDR3 sequences, 20% to 25% seen once. The sample consisted of peripheral blood mononuclear cells (PBMCs), taken when the disease was refractory, from a patient treated with antithyroid drugs. This TCR was sampled from a female donor with Graves disease. V and J are TRBV10-3 and TRBJ2-7; D tentatively fits TRBD1 or TRBD2 (5 bases each). This CDR3 reads CAISESADTSYEQYF. The CDR3, as DNA: TGTGCCATCAGTGAGTCAGCGGACACCTCCTACGAGCAGTACTTC.